This T cell receptor beta chain was profiled in a study of cytomegalovirus exposure and HLA in healthy donors. Study outcomes and limitations: An analysis done earlier found most TCR beta V segments productive about 90% or about 30% of the time. Both high specificity and high sensitivity reportedly marked the classifier's diagnosis of cytomegalovirus status.

A word on this clone: Antigen specificity is unknown.

The study ran its PCR with 60 Vbeta and 13 Jbeta primers. Profiling relied on immunoSEQ multiplex PCR, and the TCRdb table lists in-frame clones only, not all of them. The sample lists some 150,000 clones; over 60% were seen once. V shed 1 base, J shed 0 bases, and the junction held 4 bases outside the gene matches. CDR1 and CDR2 from the germline V gene are SEHNR and FQNEAQ (reference sequence). CDR3 length: 18 amino acids. Material: PBMCs. The V call is TRBV7-9, the J call TRBJ2-3; TRBD2 matches at 13 bases. The origin of this receptor is a woman between 25 and 40 years old in good health and CMV-seronegative. The CDR3 DNA is TGTGCCAGCAGCTTAGGACTAGCGGGGGGCCGGAGCACAGATACGCAGTATTTT. This codes for CASSLGLAGGRSTDTQYF.